A selection of T cell receptor beta chains follows, all from one sample in a study of circulating and synovial CD4+ cells in juvenile arthritis. The assay was immunoSEQ multiplex PCR, and TCRdb's table has in-frame clones only and misses some. Of around 14,000 clones in the sample, approximately 83% were seen once. The specimen was CD4+ T cells from synovial fluid. Source of these receptors: a human patient with juvenile idiopathic arthritis. Some clones in this sample may be carry-over from other donors' samples. Each CDR3 is given with its conserved first and last residue. D genes are given only for firm matches. Clone size, where shown, is once, few, many, or a class for clones that have expanded.

d_gene | j_gene | abundance | v_gene | CDR3nt | CDR3aa
. | TRBJ1-4 | . | TRBV29-1 | TGCAGCGCCTTTCGGGGGGGCGGTGAAAAACTGTTTTTT | CSAFRGGGEKLFF
. | TRBJ1-5 | . | TRBV10-1 | TGCGCCAGCAGCCCCCCAAAAACAGGGTGGGGTCAGCCCCAGCATTTT | CASSPPKTGWGQPQHF
TRBD2 | TRBJ2-1 | . | TRBV28 | TGTGCCAGCAGTTTTGCGGCTAGCGGGAGCAATGAGCAGTTCTTC | CASSFAASGSNEQFF
TRBD2 | TRBJ2-3 | . | TRBV9 | TGTGCCAGCAGCGTCGCTAGCGGGGGGGACGATACGCAGTATTTT | CASSVASGGDDTQYF
. | TRBJ2-7 | . | TRBV7-8 | TGTGCCAGCAGCTTAACTATACAGGTTTTCGAGCAGTACTTC | CASSLTIQVFEQYF
. | TRBJ2-4 | few | TRBV30 | TGTGCCTGGAGTATGACTTTAGCCAAAAACATTCAGTACTTC | CAWSMTLAKNIQYF
TRBD1 | TRBJ2-7 | . | TRBV5-1 | TGCGCCTGCAGCTTATGGACAGGCTACGAGCAGTACTTC | CACSLWTGYEQYF
. | TRBJ2-1 | . | TRBV5-6 | TGTGCCAGCAGTTTCACTCTGTTCAATGAGCAGTTCTTC | CASSFTLFNEQFF
. | TRBJ2-2 | . | TRBV4-1 | TGCGCCAGCAGCCACCCCGACACCCCCGCGAACACCGGGGAGCTGTTTTTT | CASSHPDTPANTGELFF
. | TRBJ1-5 | . | TRBV4-3 | TGCGCCAGCAGCCAAGACGGACAGAATCAGCCCCAGCATTTT | CASSQDGQNQPQHF
. | TRBJ1-5 | . | TRBV5-8 | TGTGCCAGCAGCACTCAGGGGTATAGCAATCAGCCCCAGCATTTT | CASSTQGYSNQPQHF
TRBD1 | TRBJ1-2 | . | TRBV15 | TGTGCCACCAGCATCCATTCCGGGACAGCGCATTCTAACTATGGCTACACCTTC | CATSIHSGTAHSNYGYTF
. | TRBJ1-2 | . | TRBV19 | TGTGCCAGTACCCCGGGACTAGTTAACTATGGCTACACCTTC | CASTPGLVNYGYTF
. | TRBJ2-1 | . | TRBV2 | TGTGCCAGCAGCGGCCTAGGGGGTGATCAGTTCTTC | CASSGLGGDQFF
. | TRBJ2-7 | . | TRBV27 | TGTGCCAGCAGTTTATCGACGGCGGGGAGCTACGAGCAGTACTTC | CASSLSTAGSYEQYF
TRBD1 | TRBJ1-6 | . | TRBV5-4 | TGTGCCAGCAGCCTCGGGACAGTGTATTCACCCCTCCACTTT | CASSLGTVYSPLHF
TRBD1 | TRBJ2-7 | . | TRBV5-1 | TGCGCCAGCAGGTTCCAACAGGGGGCTTTCGAGCAGTACTTC | CASRFQQGAFEQYF
. | TRBJ2-1 | once | TRBV15 | TGTGCCACCAGCAGAGATAATCCTCCTTCCTACAATGAGCAGTTCTTC | CATSRDNPPSYNEQFF
TRBD1 | TRBJ2-7 | . | TRBV5-1 | TGCGCCAGCAGCTTGCGGACAGGCTACGAGCAGTACTTC | CASSLRTGYEQYF
TRBD1 | TRBJ2-3 | . | TRBV11-3 | TGTGCCAGCAGCTACGCCGGGACAGAGGCAGATACGCAGTATTTT | CASSYAGTEADTQYF
. | TRBJ2-1 | . | TRBV5-1 | TGCGCCAGCAGCCCATGGGGGCGCGAGAGTGAGCAGTTCTTC | CASSPWGRESEQFF
. | TRBJ2-2 | . | TRBV5-1 | TGCGCCAGCAGCTTGGCATACACCGGGGAGCTGTTTTTT | CASSLAYTGELFF
. | TRBJ2-7 | . | TRBV6-5 | TGTGCCAGCAGTTACCTCGCAGGGTACTACGAGCAGTACTTC | CASSYLAGYYEQYF
TRBD1 | TRBJ2-7 | . | TRBV4-2 | TGTGCCAGCAGCCTGGGTACAGGGGCCTCCTACGAGCAGTACTTC | CASSLGTGASYEQYF
TRBD2 | TRBJ2-6 | . | TRBV9 | TGTGCCAGCAGCCCCCGGGGGGGCTCTGGGGCCAACGTCCTGACTTTC | CASSPRGGSGANVLTF
TRBD1 | TRBJ2-6 | . | TRBV7-6 | TGTGCCAGCAGCTTCGGACAGGGCTCTGGGGCCAACGTCCTGACTTTC | CASSFGQGSGANVLTF
. | TRBJ2-3 | . | TRBV29-1 | TGCAGCGTTGAAACCTATCGGACGCAGTATTTT | CSVETYRTQYF
. | TRBJ2-7 | once | TRBV7-2 | TGTGCCAGCAGCTTTCGATTCACAGGGTCCGAGCAGTACTTC | CASSFRFTGSEQYF
. | TRBJ2-5 | . | TRBV5-4 | TGTGCCAGCAGCTTGGTCGGGCAGGGTACCCTCAAAGAGACCCAGTACTTC | CASSLVGQGTLKETQYF
. | TRBJ1-1 | . | TRBV28 | TGTGCCAGCAGTTCCTATACCGGGACAGAAGCTTTCTTT | CASSSYTGTEAFF
. | TRBJ1-2 | . | TRBV5-1 | TGCGCCAGCTATGTTTGGGACCGAGACAGGAACTATGGCTACACCTTC | CASYVWDRDRNYGYTF
. | TRBJ2-7 | . | TRBV19 | TGTGCCAGTAGTATAGGGTCAGAGGTCTACGAGCAGTACTTC | CASSIGSEVYEQYF
TRBD1 | TRBJ1-6 | . | TRBV5-1 | TGCGCCAGCAGCTTGGGACAGGGTCGGACGGATTCCCCCCTCCACTTT | CASSLGQGRTDSPLHF
. | TRBJ1-2 | . | TRBV7-2 | TGTGCCAGCAGCTTAGCTGCGCAGGGGAACTATGGCTACACCTTC | CASSLAAQGNYGYTF
TRBD2 | TRBJ2-3 | . | TRBV4-3 | TGCGCCAGCAGCCAAGAACTAGCGGGGGCAGATACGCAGTATTTT | CASSQELAGADTQYF
. | TRBJ2-2 | . | TRBV7-2 | TGTGCCAGCAGTCCTTACACCGGGGAGCTGTTTTTT | CASSPYTGELFF
TRBD1 | TRBJ2-2 | . | TRBV19 | TGTGCCAGTATGGGGGACAGACTTAACACCGGGGAGCTGTTTTTT | CASMGDRLNTGELFF
. | TRBJ2-3 | . | TRBV1 | TGCACCAGCAGCCGCAACCACCGGGACTATTGGGCAGATACGCAGTATTTT | CTSSRNHRDYWADTQYF